This TCR beta chain is from a study of OX40 agonist ivuxolimab in advanced cancers. As for the study in general: Two patients with cutaneous melanoma and one with hepatocellular carcinoma, three in total, showed partial responses.

The study's findings and limits: Circulating CD4+ and CD8+ T cells showed clonal expansion by week 6 at 0.1 to 3.0 mg/kg.

Sampling times: baseline, cycle 4 day 1, cycle 7 day 1. Data came from immunoSEQ multiplex PCR; TCRdb stores just in-frame clones and leaves some out. The data show 65,000 to 70,000 clones, more than 85% seen once. V lost 0 bases to trimming and J lost 8 bases; unmatched junction nucleotides: 6. The CDR3 runs to 15 residues. Germline CDR1 reads SGDLS; CDR2 reads YYNGEE. A remark on this clone: Its specificity is not known.

The sequences come from CD4+ or CD8+ T cells sorted from blood, collected in a trial of the OX40 agonist ivuxolimab. The chain combines TRBV9 with TRBJ2-1; TRBD2 matches at 9 bases. The receptor was derived from an adult with an advanced solid tumor such as melanoma, head and neck, liver or kidney cancer. The CDR3 sequence is CASSVVPSGTDEQFF. The CDR3 bases are TGTGCCAGCAGCGTAGTCCCTAGCGGGACGGATGAGCAGTTCTTC.